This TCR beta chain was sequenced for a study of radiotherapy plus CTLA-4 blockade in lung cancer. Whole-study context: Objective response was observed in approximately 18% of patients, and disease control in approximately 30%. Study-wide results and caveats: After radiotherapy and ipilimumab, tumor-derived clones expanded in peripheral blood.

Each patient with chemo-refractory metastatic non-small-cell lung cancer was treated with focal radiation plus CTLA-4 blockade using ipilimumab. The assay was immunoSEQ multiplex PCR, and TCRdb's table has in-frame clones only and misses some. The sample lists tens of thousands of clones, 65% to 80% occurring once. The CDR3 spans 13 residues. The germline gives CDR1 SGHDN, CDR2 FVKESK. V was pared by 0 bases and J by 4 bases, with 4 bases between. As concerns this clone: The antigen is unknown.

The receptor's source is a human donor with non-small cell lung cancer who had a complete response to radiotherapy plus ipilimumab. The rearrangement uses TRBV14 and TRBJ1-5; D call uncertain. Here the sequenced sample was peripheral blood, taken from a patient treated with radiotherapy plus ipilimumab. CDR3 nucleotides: TGTGCCAGCAGCCAAGAGTGGAATCAGCCCCAGCATTTT. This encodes CASSQEWNQPQHF.